The 9 T cell receptor beta chains listed next were all sequenced from one sample in a study of blood T cell repertoires in COVID-19. Produced via immunoSEQ multiplex PCR; TCRdb's table is partial and in-frame only. Altogether roughly 410,000 clones are present, around 87% being singletons, with the ten largest covering 2.3%. The sample taken for sequencing was peripheral blood. These TCRs come from a woman in her sixties with COVID-19, enrolled during active disease.

The V call is TRBV5-4, the J call TRBJ2-3; 9 bases match TRBD2. Germline V gene lookup returns CDR1 SGHNT and CDR2 YYREEE (reference sequence). This CDR3 is 15 amino acids long. The J segment lost 5 bases and the V segment lost 4 bases, leaving 8 bases of the junction unmatched. CDR3 amino acids: CASSPGGLAVDTQYF. The CDR3 region has the DNA TGTGCCAGCAGCCCTGGGGGACTAGCTGTAGATACGCAGTATTTT.

The V call is TRBV7-2, the J call TRBJ2-2; no clear D. V was pared by 3 bases and J by 1 base, with 6 bases between. Germline V CDR1 and CDR2: SGHTA, FQGNSA. The CDR3 has 14 amino acids. The DNA of the CDR3 is TGTGCCAGCAGCTTTTCAGGGAACACCGGGGAGCTGTTTTTT. It is translated as CASSFSGNTGELFF.

V is TRBV16 and J is TRBJ2-7, with TRBD1 matching over 7 bases. This CDR3 has 15 amino acids. The germline gives CDR1 KGHSY, CDR2 FQNENV. J lost 3 bases, V lost 7 bases, and 12 bases had no gene match. The CDR3 loop is CASKKPRGLDYEQYF. DNA of the CDR3: TGTGCCAGCAAGAAACCAAGGGGGCTTGACTACGAGCAGTACTTC.

In its sample, this clone was seen once. Other nucleotide sequences from this sample produce the same CDR3. This chain uses TRBV18 with TRBJ2-5; D gene ambiguous. V lost 2 bases, J lost 5 bases, and 6 bases lay in between. CDR3 length equals 12 residues. Germline CDR1 reads KGHSH; CDR2 reads LQKENI. For the CDR3, the DNA is TGTGCCAGCTCACCATCACGGGAGACCCAGTACTTC. This gives the protein CASSPSRETQYF.

The chain uses TRBV27 and TRBJ2-4, with TRBD1 matching over 9 bases. The CDR3 covers 18 residues. Trimming cost V 6 bases and J 2 bases; bases outside gene matches: 14. Germline CDR1 and CDR2: MNHEY and SMNVEV (reference sequence). This CDR3 reads CASSPPRDRDISKNIQYF. The CDR3 DNA is TGTGCCAGCAGCCCGCCCCGGGACAGGGATATTTCCAAAAACATTCAGTACTTC.

The rearrangement joins TRBV24-1 to TRBJ2-2; 8 nucleotides match TRBD1. From germline, CDR1 is KGHDR and CDR2 SFDVKD. Trimming cost V 6 bases and J 2 bases; bases outside gene matches: 13. CDR3 length: 18 amino acids. In nucleotides, the CDR3 is TGTGCCACCAGTCGATCTCTTGGGACAGGCAATAACACCGGGGAGCTGTTTTTT. It yields the protein CATSRSLGTGNNTGELFF.

As concerns this clone: This specimen includes other DNA sequences encoding the same CDR3. The chain joins TRBV3-1 (or the pseudogene TRBV3-2) to TRBJ1-6; 8 nucleotides agree with TRBD1. J lost 7 bases, V lost 1 base, and 0 bases had no gene match. CDR3 size: 14 residues. Germline V lookup: CDR1 LGHDT, CDR2 YNNKEL (reference sequence). The CDR3: CASSQGQGNSPLHF. The CDR3, as DNA: TGTGCCAGCAGCCAAGGACAGGGGAATTCACCCCTCCACTTT.

J is TRBJ1-4 and V is TRBV30; weak D call: TRBD1 (6 bases). Trimming stripped 0 bases from V and 3 bases from J, with 11 bases between. In germline, CDR1 is GTSNPN, CDR2 SVGIG (reference sequence). The CDR3 length is 15 residues. The CDR3 sequence: CAWSVTRGANEKLFF. The CDR3 nucleotides read TGTGCCTGGAGTGTCACCAGGGGCGCTAATGAAAAACTGTTTTTT.

The chain recombines TRBV28 with TRBJ2-2, with TRBD1 matching over 11 bases. This CDR3 is built from 15 residues. Per the germline V gene, CDR1 is MDHEN and CDR2 is SYDVKM. V gave up 5 bases and J gave up 9 bases; unmatched junction bases: 8. The CDR3 protein is CASSPDGQGARELFF. Here the CDR3 DNA reads TGTGCCAGCAGTCCGGACGGACAGGGGGCGAGGGAGCTGTTTTTT.